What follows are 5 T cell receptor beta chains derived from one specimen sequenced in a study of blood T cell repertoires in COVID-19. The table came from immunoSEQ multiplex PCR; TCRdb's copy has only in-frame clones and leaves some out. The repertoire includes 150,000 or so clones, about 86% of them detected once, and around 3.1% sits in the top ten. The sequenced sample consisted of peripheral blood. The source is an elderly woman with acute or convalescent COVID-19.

In DNA form, the CDR3 reads TGTGCCAGCAGCGCTGAAGGGGGTAACACTGAAGCTTTCTTT. Its translation: CASSAEGGNTEAFF. The chain uses TRBV11-3 and TRBJ1-1; tentative D call: TRBD1 (6 bases). The CDR3 has 14 amino acids. Per the germline V gene, CDR1 is SGHNT and CDR2 is YENEEA. V lost 5 bases to trimming and J lost 2 bases, with 12 bases between them.

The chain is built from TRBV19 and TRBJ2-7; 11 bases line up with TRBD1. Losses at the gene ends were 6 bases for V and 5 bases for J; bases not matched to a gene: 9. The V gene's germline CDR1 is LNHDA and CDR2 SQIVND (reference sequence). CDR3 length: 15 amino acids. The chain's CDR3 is CASSKRTGGIDEQYF. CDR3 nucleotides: TGTGCCAGTAGCAAACGGACAGGGGGCATCGACGAGCAGTACTTC.

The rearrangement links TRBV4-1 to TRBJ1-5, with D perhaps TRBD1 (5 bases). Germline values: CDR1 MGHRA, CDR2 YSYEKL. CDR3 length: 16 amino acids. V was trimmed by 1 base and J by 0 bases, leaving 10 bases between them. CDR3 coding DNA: TGCGCCAGCAGCCAAGGTTGGGGCAGTAGCAATCAGCCCCAGCATTTT. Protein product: CASSQGWGSSNQPQHF.

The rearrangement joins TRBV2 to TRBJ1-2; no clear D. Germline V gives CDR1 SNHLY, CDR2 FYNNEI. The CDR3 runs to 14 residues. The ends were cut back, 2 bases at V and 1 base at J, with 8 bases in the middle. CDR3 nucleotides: TGTGCCAGCAGTGAAAGAGGTCATAACTATGGCTACACCTTC. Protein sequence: CASSERGHNYGYTF.

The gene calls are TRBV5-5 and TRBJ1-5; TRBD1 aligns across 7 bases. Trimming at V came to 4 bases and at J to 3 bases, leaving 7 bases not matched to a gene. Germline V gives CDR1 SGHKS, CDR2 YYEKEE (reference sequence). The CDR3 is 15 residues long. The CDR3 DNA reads TGTGCCAGCAGCCCGGGACAGAATGACAATCAGCCCCAGCATTTT. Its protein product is CASSPGQNDNQPQHF.